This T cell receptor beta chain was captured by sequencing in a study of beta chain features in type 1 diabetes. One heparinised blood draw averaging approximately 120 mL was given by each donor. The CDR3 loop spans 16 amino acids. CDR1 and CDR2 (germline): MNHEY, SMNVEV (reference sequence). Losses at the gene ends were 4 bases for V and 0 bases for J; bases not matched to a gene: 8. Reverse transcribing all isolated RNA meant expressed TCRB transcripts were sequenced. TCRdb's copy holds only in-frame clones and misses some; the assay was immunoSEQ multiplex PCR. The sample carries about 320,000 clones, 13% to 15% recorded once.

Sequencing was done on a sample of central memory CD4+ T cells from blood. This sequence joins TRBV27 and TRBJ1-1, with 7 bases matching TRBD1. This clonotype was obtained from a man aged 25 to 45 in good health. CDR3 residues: CASSWGRGQLNTEAFF. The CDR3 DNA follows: TGTGCCAGCAGTTGGGGAAGGGGGCAACTGAACACTGAAGCTTTCTTT.